The clone carrying this TCR beta chain has a handful of counts. As processed by the authors: Scientists estimated how many nucleated cells there were by amplifying reference gene primers. Method: immunoSEQ multiplex PCR; TCRdb's copy keeps in-frame clones and lacks some. The V and J calls and the clone size are those of that table, but D and trimming were determined from the DNA. Of some 170,000 clones in the sample, approximately 84% were seen once. This sample was included in a study of blood T cell repertoires in COVID-19. As for the study in general: Acute and convalescent COVID-19 samples came from the United States, Italy and Spain. Nucleic acid was either cDNA or gDNA, and it came from T cells, B-cell-depleted T cells, or PBMCs.

V dropped 3 bases and J dropped 1 base, with 12 bases sitting between them. The CDR3 has 15 residues. The TCR sequence derives from a man aged 35 to 55 with acute or convalescent COVID-19. This chain links TRBV6-7 with TRBJ1-2; no definite D call. TRBV6-7 is placed among ORFs of uncertain function. The sequenced sample was peripheral blood. The CDR3 here is CASSYMSWLNYGYTF. The CDR3 nucleotides are TGTGCCAGCAGTTATATGTCATGGCTTAACTATGGCTACACCTTC.